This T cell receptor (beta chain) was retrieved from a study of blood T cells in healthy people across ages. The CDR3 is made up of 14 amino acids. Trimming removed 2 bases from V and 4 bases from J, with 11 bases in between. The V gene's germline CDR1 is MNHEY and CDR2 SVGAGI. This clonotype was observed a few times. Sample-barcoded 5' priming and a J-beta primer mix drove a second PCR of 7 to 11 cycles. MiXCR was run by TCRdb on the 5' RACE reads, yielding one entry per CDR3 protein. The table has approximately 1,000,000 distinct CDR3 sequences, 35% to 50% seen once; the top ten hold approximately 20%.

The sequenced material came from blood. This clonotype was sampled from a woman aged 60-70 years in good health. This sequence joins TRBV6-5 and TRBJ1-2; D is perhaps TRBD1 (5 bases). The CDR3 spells CASSYVRQGYGYTF. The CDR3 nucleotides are TGTGCCAGCAGTTACGTCCGCCAGGGCTATGGCTACACCTTC.